This T cell receptor beta chain was sequenced during a study of blood T cells in healthy people across ages (dated by TCRdb to between 2015 and 2017). About the full investigation: Template switching captured roughly one uniquely barcoded TCR beta cDNA molecule per two T cells in model experiments. The study measured age-related changes in TCR beta repertoire diversity using deep sequencing normalized with unique cDNA molecular identifiers. Donors were grouped into four age groups: young (average about 15 years), middle-aged (roughly 40), aged (about 60) and long-lived (around 80). To avoid experimental bias, donors of different ages were randomly spread across the sequencing lanes. Using the same blood draw, the study looked at two additional independent replicas of 1 million unique cDNA reads for two donors, one aged 18 to 30 and the other aged 80 or older. General study outcomes and caveats: Compared with the aged group, more naive CD4+ T cells, fewer expanded clones and increased TCR diversity were shown by the long-lived group, suggesting age selection. A strong correlation was found between observed TCR beta diversity and the percentage of naive T cells measured by flow cytometry. Because donor CMV infection status was unknown, age-related changes in expanded clonotypes were potentially confounded. Observed TCR beta diversity per million T cells fell roughly linearly with age, and a significant reduction was already apparent by age around 40. Estimates of total diversity from one million sequenced T cells were regarded as lower bounds and underestimates. Conclusive comparison of naive and antigen-experienced compartments was prevented by the profiling of bulk unsorted PBMCs.

As to this clonotype: No antigen is known for it. Per-nucleotide qualities are absent, and no much larger clonotype sits a single base away.

The CDR3 runs 18 amino acids, cysteine and phenylalanine included. The retained sequence is limited to the CDR3, 54 bases, with the frame set at the first base. Clipping removes 2 bases from V and 0 bases from J, with 12 as the unmatched junction base count. The germline V gene gives CDR1 as MRHNA and CDR2 as SNTAGT. Receptor amplification or capture employed 5' RACE. The instrument was an Illumina HiSeq 2500. A second PCR of about 6 to 11 cycles was performed with a sample-barcoded 5' primer and a J-beta primer mix. Each TCR beta cDNA molecule received a unique molecular identifier from a template-switch 5' adaptor carrying 12 random nucleotides. Each sample yielded at least 3 million CDR3-containing paired-end reads. First-strand cDNA was synthesized from all RNA with the Mint cDNA synthesis kit, primed by a TRBC-specific oligonucleotide. Following uracil-DNA glycosylase treatment, a first 18-cycle PCR with universal primers M1SS and BC2_uni_R was performed on all cDNA. The original pipeline was this. Each sample was normalized by randomly selecting 1 million high-quality reads, each carrying a distinct molecular identifier. Instead of being binned into consensus sequences, reads with shared molecular identifiers were discarded. CDR3 identification, clonotype clustering and error correction used MiTCR with a Q25 quality threshold and the strictest error-elimination algorithm. A nonparametric unseen species model using Euler transformation provided a lower-bound estimate of total TCR beta diversity. The public reads were reanalyzed by TCRdb: fastp trimming at Q25, MiXCR alignment, in-frame beta chains only. Rows are unified per CDR3 protein, each entry keeping the most common DNA and genes. The V and J calls shown here were made by TCRdb, not taken from the authors' results. The sample has around 1,600,000 distinct CDR3 sequences on record, about 45% of them singletons. More than 4% of the sample belongs to the ten largest clones.

The approximately 39 donors, aged roughly 6 to 90 years, were systemically healthy Caucasian individuals from Russia. About 10 milliliters of peripheral blood were drawn from each donor into EDTA-treated Vacutainer tubes. Ficoll-Paque density-gradient centrifugation was used to isolate PBMCs, with at least 6.5 million per sample. Total RNA was extracted from PBMCs with Trizol reagent, with at least 5 micrograms obtained per sample. For every donor, an aliquot of PBMCs went through flow cytometry to measure the percentages of naive CD45RAhigh/CD27high T cells. This TCR came from a woman between 18 and 29 years old in good health. Here the chain combines TRBV6-4 and TRBJ2-7; 8 central nucleotides agree with TRBD2. Material for sequencing was blood. The CDR3 protein: CASSDISPCGGLSYEQYF. The DNA is TGTGCCAGCAGTGACATCTCCCCCTGCGGGGGGCTCTCCTACGAGCAGTACTTC.